The 25 T cell receptor beta chains reported below all come from one sample, sequenced in a study of beta chain features in type 1 diabetes. Findings and limits, study-wide: Patients with Type 1 diabetes showed moderately but significantly shorter TCRB CDR3s in all four CD4+ subsets.

The whole isolated RNA underwent reverse transcription, so sequencing captured expressed TCRB transcripts. Generated by immunoSEQ multiplex PCR, the TCRdb table keeps only in-frame clones and is missing some. Of some 280,000 clones listed, roughly an eighth were seen once; the top ten hold under 0.02%. Antigens of these TCRs are unknown. Sequenced material: naive CD4+ T cells from blood. The receptor set was obtained from a man aged 25-45 years with type 1 diabetes.

The sample holds a few counts of this clone. The genes are TRBV28 and TRBJ2-1; D unclear. The germline gives CDR1 MDHEN, CDR2 SYDVKM. Trimming cost V 3 bases and J 0 bases, with 9 bases left between them. The CDR3 runs to 15 residues. The CDR3 DNA reads as TGTGCCAGCAGTTTGGGCTCCTACTCCTACAATGAGCAGTTCTTC. It is translated as CASSLGSYSYNEQFF. The complete variable domain, with remaining parts taken from reference TRBV28 and TRBJ2-1, reads DVKVTQSSRYLVKRTGEKVFLECVQDMDHENMFWYRQDPGLGLRLIYFSYDVKMKEKGDIPEGYSVSREKKERFSLILESASTNQTSMYLCASSLGSYSYNEQFFGPGTRLTVL.

This clone was observed a handful of times. The chain joins TRBV7-9 to TRBJ2-4; maybe TRBD2 (5 bases). CDR3 length equals 13 residues. Germline V CDR1 and CDR2: SEHNR, FQNEAQ (reference sequence). V was pared by 5 bases and J by 7 bases, with 12 bases between. The CDR3 DNA reads TGTGCCAGCAGCAAAGAGCTAGCTAACATTCAGTACTTC. It translates to CASSKELANIQYF.

The chain employs TRBV7-9 and TRBJ2-7; 8 bases are shared with TRBD2. The CDR3 covers 16 residues. The V gene end was trimmed by 2 bases and the J gene end by 2 bases; junction bases not matched to a gene: 8. The V gene's germline CDR1 is SEHNR and CDR2 FQNEAQ (reference sequence). Here the CDR3 DNA reads TGTGCCAGCAGCTTACCTGGGCTAGCGGGCACCTACGAGCAGTACTTC. This sequence encodes CASSLPGLAGTYEQYF.

This clone has just a few counts. The rearrangement uses TRBV19 and TRBJ2-4; 9 positions agree with TRBD1. The V and J ends lost 8 bases and 7 bases, in that order; junction bases with no gene match: 9. Germline assignment: CDR1 LNHDA and CDR2 SQIVND (reference sequence). CDR3 size: 14 residues. This CDR3 reads CASARGTGSNIQYF. DNA for the CDR3: TGTGCCAGTGCCCGCGGGACAGGGAGTAACATTCAGTACTTC. The full variable domain, rest sourced from reference TRBV19 and TRBJ2-4, is DGGITQSPKYLFRKEGQNVTLSCEQNLNHDAMYWYRQDPGQGLRLIYYSQIVNDFQKGDIAEGYSVSREKKESFPLTVTSAQKNPTAFYLCASARGTGSNIQYFGAGTRLSVL.

The chain employs TRBV20-1 and TRBJ1-5, with unresolved D. Germline lookup yields CDR1 DFQATT and CDR2 SNEGSKA (reference sequence). The length of the CDR3 is 11 residues. V gave up 5 bases and J gave up 1 base, with 3 bases separating them. CDR3 bases: TGCAGTGCTGGCAGCAATCAGCCCCAGCATTTT. Residues: CSAGSNQPQHF.

This clone has just a few counts. The CDR3 here is CASSAQNTGELFF. CDR3 sequence (DNA): TGTGCCAGCAGCGCGCAAAACACCGGGGAGCTGTTTTTT. The V call is TRBV14, the J call TRBJ2-2; D is ambiguous. The CDR3 runs 13 residues. Trimming took off 5 bases at V and 2 bases at J, with 6 bases between the two ends. Germline CDR1 SGHDN, CDR2 FVKESK.

In this sample, this clone turned up a few times. CDR3 sequence: CASSLGTSGRPGTYEQYF. As DNA, the CDR3 is TGTGCCAGCAGCTTAGGGACTAGCGGGAGGCCGGGGACCTACGAGCAGTACTTC. The rearrangement uses TRBV7-8 and TRBJ2-7; 14 nucleotides match TRBD2. There are 18 residues in the CDR3. Trimming removed 1 base from V and 2 bases from J; junction bases left unmatched: 7. The V gene's germline CDR1 is SGHVS and CDR2 FQNEAQ.

This clone was found a few times. The chain uses TRBV19 and TRBJ2-1; D is possibly TRBD2 (6 bases). The length of the CDR3 is 15 residues. CDR1 and CDR2 (germline): LNHDA, SQIVND (reference sequence). V was trimmed by 4 bases and J by 7 bases, leaving 17 bases between them. CDR3 nucleotides: TGTGCCAGTAGTAATTTCGAGGAGGGGAAAAATGAGCAGTTCTTC. Amino acid sequence: CASSNFEEGKNEQFF.

The genes are TRBV18 and TRBJ2-7; D is possibly TRBD2 (5 bases). The V end lost 4 bases, the J end lost 0 bases, and 10 bases lay between the germline ends. The CDR3 extends over 14 amino acids. The germline V gene encodes CDR1 KGHSH and CDR2 LQKENI. This chain's CDR3 is CASSQAGLSYEQYF. The CDR3 nucleotides are TGTGCCAGCTCACAGGCGGGCCTCTCCTACGAGCAGTACTTC.

With regard to this clone: This sample also contains other DNA sequences that code for the same CDR3. V is TRBV20-1 and J is TRBJ2-7; D uncertain. The length of the CDR3 is 11 residues. The germline CDR1 and CDR2 sequences are DFQATT and SNEGSKA (reference sequence). The ends were cut back, 5 bases at V and 0 bases at J, with 5 bases in the middle. The DNA of the CDR3 is TGCAGTGCTTCAGGCTCCTACGAGCAGTACTTC. This sequence encodes CSASGSYEQYF.

This clone turned up a few times. This chain uses TRBV28 with TRBJ2-5, with a weak D call TRBD2 (5 bases). Germline loops: CDR1 MDHEN, CDR2 SYDVKM. The CDR3 is made up of 15 amino acids. Trimming took off 5 bases at V and 7 bases at J, with 20 bases between the two ends. The CDR3 is CASSTHGIAKMTQYF. The CDR3 DNA reads TGTGCCAGCAGTACCCACGGTATAGCGAAGATGACCCAGTACTTC.

The rearrangement joins TRBV7-9 to TRBJ2-7; the D is unclear. V was cut by 1 base and J by 3 bases, with 10 bases left in between. From germline, CDR1 is SEHNR and CDR2 FQNEAQ (reference sequence). The CDR3 has 14 amino acids. This chain's CDR3 is CASSLGGLNYEQYF. As DNA, the CDR3 is TGTGCCAGCAGCTTAGGCGGCCTAAACTACGAGCAGTACTTC. The full variable domain, its missing parts supplied by reference TRBV7-9 and TRBJ2-7, is DTGVSQNPRHKITKRGQNVTFRCDPISEHNRLYWYRQTLGQGPEFLTYFQNEAQLEKSRLLSDRFSAERPKGSFSTLEIQRTEQGDSAMYLCASSLGGLNYEQYFGPGTRLTVT.

This clone was observed a few times. J is TRBJ1-5 and V is TRBV9; no reliable D call. The germline gives CDR1 SGDLS, CDR2 YYNGEE. CDR3 length equals 13 residues. The ends were cut back, 7 bases at V and 1 base at J, with 9 bases in the middle. In DNA, the CDR3 is TGTGCCAGCTCCCAACTAAGCAATCAGCCCCAGCATTTT. Its translation: CASSQLSNQPQHF.

On this clone itself: Other DNA variants within this sample encode the same CDR3. The gene calls are TRBV5-1 and TRBJ2-2; D remains unclear. The CDR3 is 13 residues long. Looked up from germline, CDR1 is SGHRS and CDR2 is YFSETQ. V was trimmed by 0 bases and J by 4 bases, leaving 4 bases between them. CDR3 amino acids: CASSLAGTGELFF. CDR3 sequence (DNA): TGCGCCAGCAGCTTGGCAGGCACCGGGGAGCTGTTTTTT.

This clone has a handful of counts. The J gene is TRBJ2-1, the V gene TRBV28; perhaps TRBD2 as D (8 bases). Germline V CDR1 and CDR2: MDHEN, SYDVKM. V was pared by 4 bases and J by 5 bases, with 21 bases between. The CDR3 consists of 17 residues. The DNA for the CDR3 is TGTGCCAGCAGTTCGCCAGGGGGAGCGGGAGCGGACAATGAGCAGTTCTTC. The encoded protein is CASSSPGGAGADNEQFF.

The chain carries TRBV6-5 and TRBJ2-5; no clear D gene. Germline values: CDR1 MNHEY, CDR2 SVGAGI. This CDR3 has 14 amino acids. Trimming cost V 6 bases and J 1 base, with 12 bases left between them. CDR3 sequence reads: CASRPTFSQETQYF. Here the CDR3 DNA reads TGTGCCAGCAGGCCGACTTTTAGCCAAGAGACCCAGTACTTC.

V and J are TRBV7-2 and TRBJ2-7, with 7 bases identical to TRBD2. The V gene end was trimmed by 4 bases and the J gene end by 3 bases; junction bases not matched to a gene: 9. Germline values: CDR1 SGHTA, CDR2 FQGNSA. There are 15 residues in the CDR3. The CDR3 region is CASSSQGGADYEQYF. The CDR3 region has the DNA TGTGCCAGCAGCTCCCAGGGAGGGGCGGACTACGAGCAGTACTTC.

This clone has just a few counts. This chain's CDR3 is CASSTGTGVEQYF. DNA for the CDR3: TGTGCCAGCAGCACCGGGACAGGGGTCGAGCAGTACTTC. The chain is built from TRBV7-2 and TRBJ2-7, with 10 bases identical to TRBD1. The CDR3 has 13 amino acids. V shed 5 bases and J 6 bases; nucleotides not matched to a gene: 4. The germline V gene encodes CDR1 SGHTA and CDR2 FQGNSA.

This clone was seen only a few times. The chain employs TRBV5-6 and TRBJ2-7, with D maybe TRBD2 (5 bases). Looked up from germline, CDR1 is SGHDT and CDR2 is YYEEEE. Trimming shortened V by 4 bases and J by 2 bases, and 7 bases separated the two germline ends. The CDR3 spans 12 residues. DNA for the CDR3: TGTGCCAGCAGCCCCGGGACCTACGAGCAGTACTTC. The encoded protein is CASSPGTYEQYF.

This clone was seen a few times. CDR3 in amino acids: CASSQEGGWPREQFF. The CDR3 region has the DNA TGTGCCAGCAGCCAAGAGGGAGGCTGGCCCCGCGAGCAGTTCTTC. J is TRBJ2-1 and V is TRBV14, with a possible D match to TRBD2 (6 bases). Trimming stripped 0 bases from V and 10 bases from J, with 16 bases between. Germline V lookup: CDR1 SGHDN, CDR2 FVKESK. This CDR3 region has 15 residues.

V gene TRBV5-1 combines with J gene TRBJ2-1, with 12 bases identical to TRBD2. With 7 bases clipped from V and 9 bases from J, the junction kept 8 bases outside the gene matches. The CDR3 is 14 amino acids. Per germline, CDR1 SGHRS and CDR2 YFSETQ. In nucleotides, the CDR3 is TGCGCCAGCCTCGAGACTAGCGGGAGTCGTGAGCAGTTCTTC. It encodes CASLETSGSREQFF.

This clone has only a few counts. The rearrangement joins TRBV4-2 to TRBJ2-7, with a weak D call TRBD1 (5 bases). V lost 1 base and J 2 bases, leaving 15 bases between the germline ends. This CDR3 is 16 amino acids long. CDR1 LGHNA and CDR2 YNFKEQ come from the germline V gene. CDR3: CASSQVGQVTPYEQYF. The CDR3 coding sequence is TGTGCCAGCAGCCAAGTGGGGCAGGTCACGCCCTACGAGCAGTACTTC.

V is TRBV11-2 and J is TRBJ2-7, with 7 bases that match TRBD1. This CDR3 is built from 19 residues. The germline V gene encodes CDR1 SGHAT and CDR2 FQNNGV. Unmatched junction bases numbered 22, after V lost 4 bases and J lost 4 bases. The CDR3 DNA is TGTGCCAGCAGCTCTACCCAGCTAAGAGGGTTGGACAGGAGGTACGAGCAGTACTTC. Amino acids: CASSSTQLRGLDRRYEQYF.

The V gene is TRBV28, the J gene TRBJ2-1; 10 nucleotides agree with TRBD2. Germline V gene lookup returns CDR1 MDHEN and CDR2 SYDVKM. The CDR3 totals 17 residues. The V and J ends lost 5 bases and 4 bases, in that order; junction bases with no gene match: 11. CDR3 protein: CASSRSSGRITYNEQFF. The CDR3 coding sequence is TGTGCCAGCAGTCGGAGTAGCGGGAGGATTACTTACAATGAGCAGTTCTTC. Combining the CDR3 with reference TRBV28 and TRBJ2-1 gives the whole variable domain DVKVTQSSRYLVKRTGEKVFLECVQDMDHENMFWYRQDPGLGLRLIYFSYDVKMKEKGDIPEGYSVSREKKERFSLILESASTNQTSMYLCASSRSSGRITYNEQFFGPGTRLTVL.

The chain couples TRBV29-1 to TRBJ1-1; perhaps TRBD1 as D (6 bases). V was shortened by 4 bases and J by 1 base, with 13 bases between the two germline ends. CDR1 and CDR2 from the germline V gene are SQVTM and ANQGSEA. The CDR3 spans 14 residues. The CDR3 spells CSVVGGAWNTEAFF. CDR3 sequence (DNA): TGCAGCGTTGTTGGGGGGGCATGGAACACTGAAGCTTTCTTT.